What follows is one T cell receptor (beta chain) and its context. The sample comes from a study of OX40 agonist ivuxolimab in advanced cancers. Looked up from germline, CDR1 is SGHRS and CDR2 is YFSETQ. V lost 0 bases and J lost 6; bases outside the gene matches: 4. The CDR3 covers 16 residues. TCRdb keeps only in-frame clones here, not all; method: immunoSEQ multiplex PCR. The table includes 35,000 to 45,000 clones, roughly four fifths detected once. The sequencing here drew on CD4+ or CD8+ T cells sorted from blood, taken in a trial of the OX40 agonist ivuxolimab. This sequence was found in an adult with an advanced solid tumor such as melanoma, head and neck, liver or kidney cancer. This chain links TRBV5-1 with TRBJ2-3, with 13 nucleotides matching TRBD2. The CDR3 here is CASSLGLAGGVDTQYF. As DNA, the CDR3 is TGCGCCAGCAGCTTGGGACTAGCGGGGGGTGTTGATACGCAGTATTTT.